Following are 30 T cell receptor beta chains from one sample sequenced in a study of blood T cell repertoires in COVID-19. Data came from immunoSEQ multiplex PCR; TCRdb stores just in-frame clones and leaves some out. Of 200,000 to 300,000 clones in the sample, around 90% are singletons; the top ten hold roughly 0.79%. The source material was peripheral blood. These receptors were obtained from a man aged 30 to 45 with COVID-19, enrolled during active disease.

The chain recombines TRBV5-6 with TRBJ2-1; 12 bases match TRBD1. Germline CDR1 and CDR2: SGHDT and YYEEEE. The CDR3 extends over 19 amino acids. V was pared by 1 base and J by 4 bases, with 12 bases of the junction left unmatched. The CDR3 is CASSLPLGQGAHLYNEQFF. The DNA of the CDR3 is TGTGCCAGCAGCTTGCCCCTGGGACAGGGGGCACATCTATACAATGAGCAGTTCTTC. Filled out from reference TRBV5-6 and TRBJ2-1, the complete variable domain reads DAGVTQSPTHLIKTRGQQVTLRCSPKSGHDTVSWYQQALGQGPQFIFQYYEEEERQRGNFPDRFSGHQFPNYSSELNVNALLLGDSALYLCASSLPLGQGAHLYNEQFFGPGTRLTVL.

Of note for this clone: The germline gene is not matched at one end of the junction; a read error may be the cause. This sequence joins TRBV10-2 and TRBJ2-3; a weak D match, TRBD2 (6 bases). Germline loops: CDR1 WSHSY, CDR2 SAAADI. The CDR3 has 12 residues. This CDR3 reads CASREGTDTQYF. The CDR3 nucleotides are TGCGCCAGCAGGGAGGGCACGGATACGCAGTATTTT.

This clone was seen just once. The CDR3 DNA sequence: TGTGCCAGTCTCTCAACAGTAAAGGTAGCCAAAAACATTCAGTACTTC. Its translation is CASLSTVKVAKNIQYF. The rearrangement links TRBV21-1 to TRBJ2-4; the table's D call TRBD1 went unverified against the DNA. TRBV21-1 is flagged as a pseudogene. There are 16 residues in the CDR3.

The rearrangement links TRBV4-2 to TRBJ2-3; possibly TRBD2 for D (5 bases). V dropped 0 bases and J dropped 4 bases, with 11 bases sitting between them. The CDR3 totals 15 residues. Germline V gene sequence: CDR1 LGHNA, CDR2 YNFKEQ. CDR3 region: CASSQEAGSADTQYF. The CDR3 DNA reads as TGTGCCAGCAGCCAAGAGGCGGGTTCAGCAGATACGCAGTATTTT.

This clone was seen a few times. The chain employs TRBV19 and TRBJ2-2, with 7 bases matching TRBD1. Trimming removed 11 bases from V and 2 bases from J; junction bases left unmatched: 26. Germline assignment: CDR1 LNHDA and CDR2 SQIVND (reference sequence). CDR3 length equals 20 residues. The CDR3 region has the DNA TGTGCCTCGGGACAGCATATTTCGGGACGATCAAGACCAAACACCGGGGAGCTGTTTTTT. Its protein product is CASGQHISGRSRPNTGELFF.

This clone came up a few times. The V call is TRBV3-1 (or the pseudogene TRBV3-2), the J call TRBJ2-7; D call uncertain. The CDR3 extends over 11 amino acids. Trimming took off 4 bases at V and 3 bases at J, with 4 bases between the two ends. Germline assignment: CDR1 LGHDT and CDR2 YNNKEL (reference sequence). Here the CDR3 reads CASSRGYEQYF. CDR3 nucleotides: TGTGCCAGCAGCCGAGGCTACGAGCAGTACTTC.

This chain links TRBV12-5 with TRBJ1-3; D uncertain. Per germline, CDR1 LGHNT and CDR2 FRNRAP. Trimming stripped 1 base from V and 0 bases from J, with 7 bases between. This CDR3 is 15 amino acids long. The CDR3 is CASGLELISGNTIYF. CDR3 DNA: TGTGCTAGTGGTTTGGAACTGATCTCTGGAAACACCATATATTTT.

This chain connects TRBV3-1 (or the pseudogene TRBV3-2) to TRBJ1-6; 7 bases are a match to TRBD1. The germline V gene has CDR1 LGHDT and CDR2 YNNKEL (reference sequence). The length of the CDR3 is 13 residues. The V and J ends lost 8 bases and 10 bases, in that order; junction bases with no gene match: 8. The CDR3, as DNA: TGTGCCAGCGGCACAGAAGGGGGCTCACCCCTCCACTTT. The encoded protein is CASGTEGGSPLHF.

This chain uses TRBV27 with TRBJ2-3, with 10 bases identical to TRBD1. Germline CDR1 reads MNHEY; CDR2 reads SMNVEV (reference sequence). The CDR3 is 15 residues long. J was trimmed by 6 bases and V by 4 bases; bases with no gene match: 7. The CDR3 spells CASSYLGQGMDTQYF. The CDR3 nucleotides read TGTGCCAGCAGTTACCTGGGACAGGGGATGGATACGCAGTATTTT.

This clone has a single count. The chain recombines TRBV5-1 with TRBJ2-1; 11 nucleotides agree with TRBD2. The CDR3 totals 17 residues. The V gene's germline CDR1 is SGHRS and CDR2 YFSETQ. V shed 2 bases and J 4 bases; nucleotides not matched to a gene: 8. The CDR3 here is CASSFALTSGKYNEQFF. The CDR3 DNA follows: TGCGCCAGCAGCTTCGCCCTGACTAGCGGGAAATACAATGAGCAGTTCTTC.

The rearrangement links TRBV6-5 to TRBJ1-1; possible D gene TRBD1, 5 bases. Germline lookup yields CDR1 MNHEY and CDR2 SVGAGI. The CDR3 length is 14 residues. V was clipped by 4 bases and J by 6 bases, with 15 bases between them. The CDR3 spells CASSSHKGEPEAFF. For the CDR3, the DNA is TGTGCCAGCAGTTCCCATAAAGGGGAACCTGAAGCTTTCTTT.

The table lists this clone with a few counts. J is TRBJ1-6 and V is TRBV7-9; no reliable D call. CDR1 and CDR2 from the germline V gene are SEHNR and FQNEAQ (reference sequence). V gave up 5 bases and J gave up 0 bases, with 17 bases separating them. The CDR3 is 18 amino acids. CDR3 in DNA: TGTGCCAGCAGCCAAACGTATGAGAAACTCTCCTATAATTCACCCCTCCACTTT. It codes for CASSQTYEKLSYNSPLHF.

V gene TRBV5-1 combines with J gene TRBJ2-3; D might be TRBD2 (5 bases). Between the trimmed V and J ends, which lost 4 bases and 6 bases, there was a span of 18 bases. The CDR3 extends over 15 amino acids. Germline-derived CDR1 and CDR2 are SGHRS and YFSETQ. CDR3: CASSERTPHVDTQYF. The CDR3 DNA follows: TGCGCCAGCAGCGAACGGACTCCCCACGTGGATACGCAGTATTTT.

The V call is TRBV20-1, the J call TRBJ2-7, with 9 bases that match TRBD1. The CDR3 is 11 residues long. After removal of 6 bases from V and 5 bases from J, the junction contained 2 bases not matched to a gene. The germline V gene has CDR1 DFQATT and CDR2 SNEGSKA (reference sequence). The CDR3 loop reads CSADRGHEQYF. DNA for the CDR3: TGCAGTGCGGACAGGGGCCACGAGCAGTACTTC.

The genes are TRBV7-7 and TRBJ1-6, with 9 bases identical to TRBD1. The CDR3 spans 17 residues. J lost 9 bases, V lost 2 bases, and 11 bases had no gene match. Germline CDR1 is SSHAT and CDR2 is FNYEAQ (reference sequence). The CDR3 region has the DNA TGTGCCAGCAGCTTAATCGGTGCAGGACAGGGGATTTCACCCCTCCACTTT. Translation: CASSLIGAGQGISPLHF.

The V and J genes are TRBV11-2 and TRBJ1-2; the D is unclear. Per germline, CDR1 SGHAT and CDR2 FQNNGV. The CDR3 covers 12 residues. The germline V and J ends were trimmed by 2 bases and 5 bases, with 6 bases remaining between them. The CDR3 protein is CASSLRVYGYTF. The CDR3 DNA reads TGTGCCAGCAGCTTACGAGTTTATGGCTACACCTTC.

The chain carries TRBV18 and TRBJ1-2; no definite D call. The V gene lost 3 bases and the J gene lost 1 base, with 12 bases spanning the gap. CDR3 size: 15 residues. In germline, CDR1 is KGHSH, CDR2 LQKENI. The CDR3, as DNA: TGTGCCAGCTCACCCCCAGGCGGGAGTAACTATGGCTACACCTTC. It translates to CASSPPGGSNYGYTF. The full variable domain, rest sourced from reference TRBV18 and TRBJ1-2, is NAGVMQNPRHLVRRRGQEARLRCSPMKGHSHVYWYRQLPEEGLKFMVYLQKENIIDESGMPKERFSAEFPKEGPSILRIQQVVRGDSAAYFCASSPPGGSNYGYTFGSGTRLTVV.

The chain carries TRBV14 and TRBJ2-5, with 9 bases identical to TRBD1. The CDR3 runs 16 residues. V lost 1 base, J lost 5 bases, and 8 bases stayed unmatched. Germline assignment: CDR1 SGHDN and CDR2 FVKESK. The CDR3 DNA sequence: TGTGCCAGCAGCCAAGGGGGACAGGGCGCGCTTGAGACCCAGTACTTC. Its translation is CASSQGGQGALETQYF.

The J gene is TRBJ2-3, the V gene TRBV19; D ambiguous. The CDR3 sequence is 11 residues long. CDR1 and CDR2 from the germline V gene are LNHDA and SQIVND (reference sequence). V lost 3 bases and J lost 7, with 5 bases in between. The CDR3 DNA reads TGTGCCAGTAGTATGCAGAATACGCAGTATTTT. It codes for CASSMQNTQYF.

V gene TRBV5-3 combines with J gene TRBJ1-1; D unclear. TRBV5-3 is reported as an ORF; its role is uncertain. Trimming stripped 0 bases from V and 2 bases from J, with 8 bases between. There are 14 residues in the CDR3. This CDR3 reads CARSLVRLNTEAFF. CDR3 DNA: TGTGCCAGAAGCTTGGTCAGGCTAAACACTGAAGCTTTCTTT.

This clone was seen just once. This chain uses TRBV5-4 with TRBJ1-1; TRBD1 is a possible D gene (5 bases). Deletions cut 1 base from V and 4 bases from J, with 11 bases between. Germline CDR1 reads SGHNT; CDR2 reads YYREEE (reference sequence). This CDR3 comprises 14 residues. CDR3 in DNA: TGTGCCAGCAGCTTGTCAGGGTTCACCACTGAAGCTTTCTTT. It yields the protein CASSLSGFTTEAFF.

J is TRBJ2-3 and V is TRBV9; D is ambiguous. CDR1 is SGDLS and CDR2 is YYNGEE in the germline V gene. V lost 0 bases to trimming and J lost 9 bases, with 5 bases between them. The CDR3 length is 11 residues. In DNA form, the CDR3 reads TGTGCCAGCAGCGTAGGAGCCACGCAGTATTTT. Protein product: CASSVGATQYF.

The V and J genes are TRBV4-1 and TRBJ1-2; 7 nucleotides match TRBD1. The ends lost 0 bases at V and 4 bases at J; junction bases unmatched: 5. The CDR3 sequence is 15 residues long. Germline loops: CDR1 MGHRA, CDR2 YSYEKL. CDR3 nucleotides: TGCGCCAGCAGCCAAGAGGACAGGTCCTCCTATGGCTACACCTTC. It is translated as CASSQEDRSSYGYTF.

V gene TRBV5-1 combines with J gene TRBJ2-7; 7 nucleotides align to TRBD1. The germline CDR1 and CDR2 sequences are SGHRS and YFSETQ. V lost 5 bases to trimming and J lost 2 bases; unmatched junction nucleotides: 10. The CDR3 is 15 amino acids. CDR3 in amino acids: CASSPSGTDTYEQYF. Here the CDR3 DNA reads TGCGCCAGCAGTCCTTCCGGGACAGACACCTACGAGCAGTACTTC.

V and J are TRBV30 and TRBJ1-1, with TRBD1 matching 8 bases. This CDR3 is built from 14 residues. In germline, CDR1 is GTSNPN, CDR2 SVGIG (reference sequence). J lost 4 bases, V lost 0 bases, and 4 bases had no gene match. CDR3 DNA sequence: TGTGCCTGGAGTGTACAGGGGGGAAGCACTGAAGCTTTCTTT. Translating gives CAWSVQGGSTEAFF.

The rearrangement uses TRBV16 and TRBJ1-2, with D possibly TRBD1 on 5 matching bases. The V and J ends lost 4 bases and 4 bases respectively, with 16 bases between them. This CDR3 spans 15 amino acids. Germline V lookup: CDR1 KGHSY, CDR2 FQNENV. In nucleotides, the CDR3 is TGTGCCAGCAGCCCCTCGAACAGGTTGCCCTATGGCTACACCTTC. Protein: CASSPSNRLPYGYTF.

The chain joins TRBV5-1 to TRBJ1-1, with 11 positions matching TRBD1. V gave up 4 bases and J gave up 0 bases; unmatched junction bases: 5. Germline V gene data show CDR1 as SGHRS and CDR2 as YFSETQ. CDR3 length: 16 amino acids. CDR3 nucleotide sequence: TGCGCCAGCAGCACCGGGACAGGGGGGATGAACACTGAAGCTTTCTTT. It is translated as CASSTGTGGMNTEAFF.

The V gene is TRBV27, the J gene TRBJ2-1; 12 bases match TRBD2. V gave up 6 bases and J gave up 7 bases; unmatched junction bases: 10. Germline assignment: CDR1 MNHEY and CDR2 SMNVEV (reference sequence). The CDR3 covers 16 residues. The CDR3 here is CASSRLAGGRENEQFF. CDR3 DNA sequence: TGTGCCAGCAGCCGGCTAGCGGGGGGGCGGGAGAATGAGCAGTTCTTC.

The rearrangement links TRBV7-6 to TRBJ2-5, with 13 positions matching TRBD2. V lost 5 bases to trimming and J lost 1 base; unmatched junction nucleotides: 7. Germline V CDR1 and CDR2: SGHVS, FNYEAQ. The CDR3 has 17 residues. This chain's CDR3 is CASSTRLAGGLQETQYF. The CDR3 bases are TGTGCCAGCAGCACCAGACTAGCGGGGGGACTCCAAGAGACCCAGTACTTC.

In this sample, this clone turned up once. The CDR3: CASFTGTGMTEAFF. The CDR3 DNA reads TGTGCCAGTTTCACCGGGACAGGGATGACTGAAGCTTTCTTT. This chain connects TRBV19 to TRBJ1-1; 9 bases align to TRBD1. CDR3 length: 14 amino acids. V was pared by 8 bases and J by 5 bases, with 9 bases of the junction left unmatched. Germline CDR1 LNHDA, CDR2 SQIVND (reference sequence).